The next 26 T cell receptor beta chains were all read from a single sample in a study of monozygotic twins with cystic fibrosis. Sequencing was performed with immunoSEQ multiplex PCR; in TCRdb, only in-frame clones are kept and a portion is missing. The table lists 39,000 or so clones, 85% to 95% of them singletons, with about 0.2% in the top ten. The sample was blood. The receptors here all came from a boy aged 2 to 10 with cystic fibrosis.

The V and J genes are TRBV5-1 and TRBJ1-2; 8 bases are a match to TRBD1. The length of the CDR3 is 15 residues. With 0 bases clipped from V and 4 bases from J, the junction kept 5 bases outside the gene matches. Germline assignment: CDR1 SGHRS and CDR2 YFSETQ. This CDR3 reads CASSLGSTGVYGYTF. The CDR3 coding sequence is TGCGCCAGCAGCTTGGGCTCGACAGGGGTCTATGGCTACACCTTC.

The V and J genes are TRBV5-1 and TRBJ2-1; no reliable D call. CDR3 length equals 17 residues. Germline V lookup: CDR1 SGHRS, CDR2 YFSETQ. Trimming left V 4 bases short and J 8 bases short, with 25 bases between. CDR3 bases: TGCGCCAGCAGCGCGACCGTGACCACGCCGGGCCCTGATGAGCAGTTCTTC. Translating it yields CASSATVTTPGPDEQFF.

The chain joins TRBV5-1 to TRBJ2-3; D perhaps matches TRBD2 (6 bases). Germline CDR1 reads SGHRS; CDR2 reads YFSETQ. Trimming took off 2 bases at V and 5 bases at J, with 15 bases between the two ends. The CDR3 runs to 15 residues. As DNA, the CDR3 is TGCGCCAGCAGCTTCCCGGAGCCAGCGGGAGATACGCAGTATTTT. The encoded protein is CASSFPEPAGDTQYF.

The V call is TRBV18, the J call TRBJ2-7, with 7 bases identical to TRBD2. Germline V lookup: CDR1 KGHSH, CDR2 LQKENI. V shed 6 bases, J shed 2 bases, and the junction held 7 bases outside the gene matches. The CDR3 length is 14 residues. In DNA form, the CDR3 reads TGTGCCAGCTCGCCGGGGGGTTCACCCTACGAGCAGTACTTC. Translated: CASSPGGSPYEQYF. Using reference TRBV18 and TRBJ2-7 for the parts outside the CDR3, the full variable domain is NAGVMQNPRHLVRRRGQEARLRCSPMKGHSHVYWYRQLPEEGLKFMVYLQKENIIDESGMPKERFSAEFPKEGPSILRIQQVVRGDSAAYFCASSPGGSPYEQYFGPGTRLTVT.

Worth noting for this clone: Mismatch with germline at one junction end may stem from a read error. This rearrangement joins TRBV11-1 to TRBJ2-2; no firm D call. The CDR3 consists of 15 residues. From germline, CDR1 is SGHAT and CDR2 FQDESV (reference sequence). In DNA, the CDR3 is TGTGCCAGCAGCTTAGTACAGCTGAACACCGGCGAGCTGTTTTTT. It encodes CASSLVQLNTGELFF.

The gene calls are TRBV7-6 and TRBJ2-5; D unclear. Germline lookup yields CDR1 SGHVS and CDR2 FNYEAQ. V lost 5 bases, J lost 2 bases, and 3 bases lay in between. The CDR3 spans 11 residues. The CDR3 coding sequence is TGTGCCAGCAGCCAACAAGAGACCCAGTACTTC. It codes for CASSQQETQYF. The complete variable domain, with remaining parts taken from reference TRBV7-6 and TRBJ2-5, reads GAGVSQSPRYKVTKRGQDVALRCDPISGHVSLYWYRQALGQGPEFLTYFNYEAQQDKSGLPNDRFSAERPEGSISTLTIQRTEQRDSAMYRCASSQQETQYFGPGTRLLVL.

The chain has TRBV19 and TRBJ1-5, with 9 bases lining up with TRBD1. Germline trimming cut 5 bases from V and 2 bases from J; bases unmatched to any gene: 7. This CDR3 is built from 16 residues. CDR1 LNHDA and CDR2 SQIVND come from the germline V gene (reference sequence). CDR3 bases: TGTGCCAGTAGTGGGACAGGGAACTTACGCAATCAGCCCCAGCATTTT. Amino acid sequence: CASSGTGNLRNQPQHF. Using reference TRBV19 and TRBJ1-5 for the parts outside the CDR3, the full variable domain is DGGITQSPKYLFRKEGQNVTLSCEQNLNHDAMYWYRQDPGQGLRLIYYSQIVNDFQKGDIAEGYSVSREKKESFPLTVTSAQKNPTAFYLCASSGTGNLRNQPQHFGDGTRLSIL.

V usage is TRBV4-1 and J usage is TRBJ1-1; D is unresolved. Germline CDR1 reads MGHRA; CDR2 reads YSYEKL. This CDR3 has 14 residues. The V end lost 0 bases, the J end lost 0 bases, and 5 bases lay between the germline ends. The chain's CDR3 is CASSQDSLNTEAFF. CDR3 coding DNA: TGCGCCAGCAGCCAAGACAGTTTGAACACTGAAGCTTTCTTT.

This chain links TRBV19 with TRBJ2-6; D is ambiguous. V shed 8 bases and J shed 2 bases, with 10 bases lying between them. The CDR3 consists of 14 residues. Germline V gives CDR1 LNHDA, CDR2 SQIVND (reference sequence). The chain's CDR3 is CASGRGPGANVLTF. The CDR3 nucleotides read TGTGCCAGTGGTCGAGGACCTGGGGCCAACGTCCTGACTTTC.

This rearrangement joins TRBV19 to TRBJ1-4, with D unresolved. Germline V gives CDR1 LNHDA, CDR2 SQIVND (reference sequence). The CDR3 consists of 15 residues. The ends were cut back, 3 bases at V and 5 bases at J, with 13 bases in the middle. The CDR3 reads CASSMYGAPNEKLFF. The CDR3, as DNA: TGTGCCAGTAGTATGTACGGAGCCCCGAATGAAAAACTGTTTTTT. Filled out from reference TRBV19 and TRBJ1-4, the complete variable domain reads DGGITQSPKYLFRKEGQNVTLSCEQNLNHDAMYWYRQDPGQGLRLIYYSQIVNDFQKGDIAEGYSVSREKKESFPLTVTSAQKNPTAFYLCASSMYGAPNEKLFFGSGTQLSVL.

The chain combines TRBV7-8 with TRBJ1-1; a weak D match, TRBD1 (6 bases). Germline assignment: CDR1 SGHVS and CDR2 FQNEAQ. V dropped 4 bases and J dropped 0 bases, with 15 bases sitting between them. The CDR3 is 16 amino acids. CDR3 residues: CASSSAWGALNTEAFF. CDR3 nucleotides: TGTGCCAGCAGCTCGGCCTGGGGGGCCCTGAACACTGAAGCTTTCTTT.

CDR3 sequence: CATSGASGHGEQFF. The CDR3 DNA is TGTGCCACCAGCGGGGCTAGCGGGCACGGTGAGCAGTTCTTC. The chain combines TRBV15 with TRBJ2-1, with 8 nucleotides matching TRBD2. CDR3 length: 14 residues. The V and J ends lost 5 bases and 9 bases, in that order; junction bases with no gene match: 9. Germline assignment: CDR1 LNHNV and CDR2 YYDKDF (reference sequence). Variable domain in full (rest from reference TRBV15 and TRBJ2-1): DAMVIQNPRYQVTQFGKPVTLSCSQTLNHNVMYWYQQKSSQAPKLLFHYYDKDFNNEADTPDNFQSRRPNTSFCFLDIRSPGLGDTAMYLCATSGASGHGEQFFGPGTRLTVL.

The chain is built from TRBV27 and TRBJ2-7; TRBD1 matches 9 bases. Germline-derived CDR1 and CDR2 are MNHEY and SMNVEV (reference sequence). The CDR3 extends over 14 amino acids. J lost 3 bases, V lost 6 bases, and 6 bases had no gene match. The CDR3, as DNA: TGTGCCAGCAGCTCCGGGACAGGGAACTACGAGCAGTACTTC. Translated: CASSSGTGNYEQYF.

The genes are TRBV9 and TRBJ2-5; no clear D. The V gene lost 0 bases and the J gene lost 5 bases, with 5 bases spanning the gap. Germline CDR1 SGDLS, CDR2 YYNGEE. CDR3 length equals 12 residues. In DNA form, the CDR3 reads TGTGCCAGCAGCGTAGGAACGGAGACCCAGTACTTC. Protein sequence: CASSVGTETQYF.

This CDR3 is CASNPGRAFYGYTF. The CDR3 region has the DNA TGTGCCAGCAATCCGGGACGGGCATTCTATGGCTACACCTTC. The gene calls are TRBV6-1 and TRBJ1-2, with D maybe TRBD1 (5 bases). Looked up from germline, CDR1 is MNHNS and CDR2 is SASEGT. Trimming left V 7 bases short and J 4 bases short, with 16 bases between. The CDR3 extends over 14 amino acids.

The chain recombines TRBV9 with TRBJ1-6, with D possibly matching TRBD1 (6 bases). This CDR3 has 14 amino acids. V lost 4 bases to trimming and J lost 5 bases, with 10 bases between them. Germline V gene sequence: CDR1 SGDLS, CDR2 YYNGEE. This chain's CDR3 is CASSLRDNNSPLHF. The CDR3 DNA sequence: TGTGCCAGCAGCCTCCGGGACAATAATTCACCCCTCCACTTT.

The chain joins TRBV12-5 to TRBJ2-1; TRBD2 matches 7 bases. Germline trimming cut 11 bases from V and 4 bases from J; bases unmatched to any gene: 5. The CDR3 loop spans 12 amino acids. From germline, CDR1 is LGHNT and CDR2 FRNRAP. The CDR3 loop reads CASSGGYNEQFF. The CDR3 DNA follows: TGTGCTTCCTCGGGGGGATACAATGAGCAGTTCTTC. Drawing the rest from reference TRBV12-5 and TRBJ2-1, the complete variable domain is DARVTQTPRHKVTEMGQEVTMRCQPILGHNTVFWYRQTMMQGLELLAYFRNRAPLDDSGMPKDRFSAEMPDATLATLKIQPSEPRDSAVYFCASSGGYNEQFFGPGTRLTVL.

For the CDR3, the DNA is TGTGCCAGCAGCTTTCGGGGGGGTTTTCACACTGAAGCTTTCTTT. This sequence encodes CASSFRGGFHTEAFF. The V call is TRBV13, the J call TRBJ1-1; D perhaps matches TRBD1 (5 bases). V lost 3 bases and J 3 bases, leaving 14 bases between the germline ends. Germline V gene data show CDR1 as PRHDT and CDR2 as FYEKMQ (reference sequence). The CDR3 runs to 15 residues.

This clone was picked up one time. V gene TRBV5-1 combines with J gene TRBJ2-3, with 9 positions matching TRBD2. Per the germline V gene, CDR1 is SGHRS and CDR2 is YFSETQ. The CDR3 covers 14 residues. With V trimmed by 7 bases and J by 6 bases, 9 bases remained unmatched. The CDR3 DNA is TGCGCCAGCTGCGGGGGGGCGAGTAGGGATACGCAGTATTTT. It is translated as CASCGGASRDTQYF.

Worth noting for this clone: Because the CDR3 is missing its conserved closing phenylalanine or tryptophan, this is likely a read error. Because the CDR3's place on the DNA is in doubt, the DNA is left out and the CDR3 is given as listed by TCRdb. The V gene is TRBV6-4, the J gene TRBJ1-2; the table's D call of TRBD1 was not tested on the DNA. The V gene's germline CDR1 is MRHNA and CDR2 SNTAGT. The CDR3 is 8 amino acids long, termini counted. CDR3 sequence reads: CASGGQGI.

CDR3 sequence reads: CASKWDRGDTEAFF. The CDR3 DNA reads as TGTGCCAGCAAGTGGGACAGGGGTGACACTGAAGCTTTCTTT. This chain links TRBV5-5 with TRBJ1-1; TRBD1 aligns across 10 bases. Losses at the gene ends were 6 bases for V and 3 bases for J; bases not matched to a gene: 5. The CDR3 is 14 residues long. The germline CDR1 and CDR2 sequences are SGHKS and YYEKEE (reference sequence).

V is TRBV7-2 and J is TRBJ1-6, with D possibly being TRBD1 (6 bases). Germline-derived CDR1 and CDR2 are SGHTA and FQGNSA. With 5 bases removed from V and 9 bases from J, the gap between germline ends came to 17 bases. CDR3 length: 15 residues. Written as DNA, the CDR3 is TGTGCCAGCAGCGTCCTTTTGGGGGCGGGTTCACCCCTCCACTTT. It codes for CASSVLLGAGSPLHF.

The chain carries TRBV6-5 and TRBJ2-3, with 7 nucleotides matching TRBD1. CDR1 is MNHEY, CDR2 SVGAGI, per germline. Germline trimming cut 5 bases from V and 11 bases from J; bases unmatched to any gene: 7. This CDR3 has 12 residues. CDR3 bases: TGTGCCAGCAGTGACAGGGCTCATGGGCAGTATTTT. It codes for CASSDRAHGQYF.

This clone occurred once. The chain carries TRBV7-2 and TRBJ2-2; no clear D gene. The CDR3 covers 15 residues. Germline assignment: CDR1 SGHTA and CDR2 FQGNSA. Trimming pared 3 bases from V and 2 bases from J, leaving 10 bases between. In DNA form, the CDR3 reads TGTGCCAGCAGCTTTTCCGGAGTTAACACCGGGGAGCTGTTTTTT. Protein product: CASSFSGVNTGELFF.

The chain employs TRBV2 and TRBJ1-1; D is undetermined. This CDR3 is built from 15 residues. Trimming removed 1 base from V and 5 bases from J, with 14 bases in between. Germline assignment: CDR1 SNHLY and CDR2 FYNNEI. CDR3 DNA: TGTGCCAGCAGTGAAGGGGCCCCCGGGTGGACTGAAGCTTTCTTT. Its protein product is CASSEGAPGWTEAFF.

This clone was detected only once. The V gene is TRBV7-2, the J gene TRBJ2-7, with 8 bases aligning to TRBD2. The CDR3 is made up of 19 amino acids. The germline CDR1 and CDR2 sequences are SGHTA and FQGNSA. V gave up 1 base and J gave up 2 bases; unmatched junction bases: 16. The CDR3: CASSLVSPSSGGTTYEQYF. The CDR3 bases are TGTGCCAGCAGCTTAGTTTCCCCATCCAGCGGGGGAACTACCTACGAGCAGTACTTC.